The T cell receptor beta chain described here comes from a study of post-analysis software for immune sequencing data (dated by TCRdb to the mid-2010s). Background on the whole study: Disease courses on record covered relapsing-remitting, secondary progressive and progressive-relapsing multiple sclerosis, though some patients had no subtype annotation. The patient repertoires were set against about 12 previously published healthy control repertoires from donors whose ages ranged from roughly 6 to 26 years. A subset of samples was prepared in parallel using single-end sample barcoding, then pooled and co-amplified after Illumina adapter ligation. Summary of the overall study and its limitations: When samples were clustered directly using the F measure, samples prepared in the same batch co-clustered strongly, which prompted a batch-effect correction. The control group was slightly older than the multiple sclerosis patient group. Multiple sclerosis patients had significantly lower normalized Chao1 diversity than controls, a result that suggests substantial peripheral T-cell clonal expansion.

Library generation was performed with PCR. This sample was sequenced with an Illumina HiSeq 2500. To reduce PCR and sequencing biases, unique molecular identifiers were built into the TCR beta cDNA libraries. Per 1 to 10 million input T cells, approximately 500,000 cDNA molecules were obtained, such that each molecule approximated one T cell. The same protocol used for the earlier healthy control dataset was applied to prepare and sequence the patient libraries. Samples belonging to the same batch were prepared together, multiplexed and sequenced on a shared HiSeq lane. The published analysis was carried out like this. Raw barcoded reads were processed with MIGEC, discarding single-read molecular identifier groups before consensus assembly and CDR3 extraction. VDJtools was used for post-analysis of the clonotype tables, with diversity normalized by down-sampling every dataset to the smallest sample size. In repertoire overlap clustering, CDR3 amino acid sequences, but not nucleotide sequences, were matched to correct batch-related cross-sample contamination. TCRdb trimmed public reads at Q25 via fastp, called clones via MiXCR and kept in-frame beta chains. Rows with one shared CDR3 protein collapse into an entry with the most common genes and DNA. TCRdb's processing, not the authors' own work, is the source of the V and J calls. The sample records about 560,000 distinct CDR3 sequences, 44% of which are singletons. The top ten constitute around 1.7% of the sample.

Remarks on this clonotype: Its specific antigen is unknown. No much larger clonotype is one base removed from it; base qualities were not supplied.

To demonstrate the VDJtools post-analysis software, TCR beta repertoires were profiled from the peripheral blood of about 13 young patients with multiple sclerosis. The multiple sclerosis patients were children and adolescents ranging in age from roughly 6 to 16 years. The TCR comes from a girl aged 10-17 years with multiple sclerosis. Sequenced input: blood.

The DNA sequence is as follows: TGCAGCGCTACAATGCGCCGGGACAAAACCTACGAGCAGTACTTC. This translates into CSATMRRDKTYEQYF. This chain is built from TRBV29-1 and TRBJ2-7; matching of 6 bases hints at TRBD1 as the D gene. The germline V gene sets CDR1 to SQVTM and CDR2 to ANQGSEA. Including cysteine and phenylalanine, the CDR3 has 15 amino acids. Solely the CDR3 DNA is kept, with 45 bases framed from the first base. At the junction V is shortened by 7 bases and J by 2 bases, with 21 bases in between.